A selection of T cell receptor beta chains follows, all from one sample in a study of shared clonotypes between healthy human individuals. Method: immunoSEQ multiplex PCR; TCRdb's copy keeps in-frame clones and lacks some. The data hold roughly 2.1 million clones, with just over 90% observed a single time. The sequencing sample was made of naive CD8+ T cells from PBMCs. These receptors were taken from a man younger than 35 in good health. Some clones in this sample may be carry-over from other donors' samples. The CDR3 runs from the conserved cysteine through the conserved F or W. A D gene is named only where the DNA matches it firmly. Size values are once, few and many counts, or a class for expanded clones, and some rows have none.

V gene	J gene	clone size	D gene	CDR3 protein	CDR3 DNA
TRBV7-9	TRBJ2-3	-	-	CASGPEFSTDTQYF	TGTGCCAGCGGGCCGGAGTTTAGCACAGATACGCAGTATTTT
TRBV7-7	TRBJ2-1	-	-	CASSLGDVYYNEQFF	TGTGCCAGCAGCTTAGGAGACGTGTACTACAATGAGCAGTTCTTC
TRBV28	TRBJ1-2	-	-	CASIGTLYGYTF	TGTGCCAGCATAGGGACACTCTATGGCTACACCTTC
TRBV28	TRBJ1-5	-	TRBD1	CASSSQGGGRSNQPQHF	TGTGCCAGCAGTAGCCAGGGGGGGGGCAGGAGCAATCAGCCCCAGCATTTT
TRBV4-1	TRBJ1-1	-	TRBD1	CASSQSRGLNKNTEAFF	TGCGCCAGCAGCCAAAGCAGGGGGCTAAATAAGAACACTGAAGCTTTCTTT
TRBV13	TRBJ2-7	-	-	CASSLRTGSPLGEQYF	TGTGCCAGCAGCTTAAGGACCGGGAGCCCCTTAGGGGAGCAGTACTTC
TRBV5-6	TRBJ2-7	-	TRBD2	CASGTSGLSYEQYF	TGTGCCAGCGGGACTAGCGGATTATCCTACGAGCAGTACTTC
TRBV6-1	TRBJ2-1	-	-	CASSEYGRPDEQFF	TGTGCCAGCAGTGAATACGGTCGGCCGGATGAGCAGTTCTTC
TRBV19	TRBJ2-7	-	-	CASGPRYEQYF	TGTGCCAGTGGGCCGAGATACGAGCAGTACTTC
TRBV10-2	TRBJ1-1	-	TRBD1	CASGTGLTEAFF	TGCGCCAGCGGGACAGGGCTCACTGAAGCTTTCTTT
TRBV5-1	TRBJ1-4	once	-	CASSLAQGGTEKLFF	TGCGCCAGCAGCTTGGCCCAGGGAGGGACTGAAAAACTGTTTTTT
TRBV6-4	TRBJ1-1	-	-	CASSDGGGEAFF	TGTGCCAGCAGTGACGGGGGAGGTGAAGCTTTCTTT
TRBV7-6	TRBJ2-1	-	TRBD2	CASSLIEGREARYNEQFF	TGTGCCAGCAGCTTAATTGAAGGGCGGGAGGCCCGGTACAATGAGCAGTTCTTC
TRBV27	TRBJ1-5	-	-	CASSGGGASQPQHF	TGTGCCAGCAGCGGAGGGGGGGCGAGTCAGCCCCAGCATTTT
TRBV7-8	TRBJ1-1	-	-	CASSLTRTDSEAFF	TGTGCCAGCAGCTTAACCCGGACGGACTCTGAAGCTTTCTTT
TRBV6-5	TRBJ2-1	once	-	CASSPLSGDNEQFF	TGTGCCAGCAGTCCCTTATCGGGAGACAATGAGCAGTTCTTC